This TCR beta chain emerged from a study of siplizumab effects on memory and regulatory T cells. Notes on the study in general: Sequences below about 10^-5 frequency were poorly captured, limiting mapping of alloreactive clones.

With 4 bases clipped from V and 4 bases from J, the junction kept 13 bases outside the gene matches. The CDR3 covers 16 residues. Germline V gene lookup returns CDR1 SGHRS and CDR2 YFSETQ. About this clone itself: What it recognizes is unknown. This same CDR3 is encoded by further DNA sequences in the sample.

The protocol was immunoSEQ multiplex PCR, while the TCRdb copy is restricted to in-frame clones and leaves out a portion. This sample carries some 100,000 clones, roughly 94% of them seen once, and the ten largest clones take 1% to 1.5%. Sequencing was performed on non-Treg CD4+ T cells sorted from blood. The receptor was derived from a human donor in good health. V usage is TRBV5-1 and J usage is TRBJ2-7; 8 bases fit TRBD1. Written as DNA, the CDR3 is TGCGCCAGCAGCGCGACCGGGACAGGAGCTTTTTACGAGCAGTACTTC. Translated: CASSATGTGAFYEQYF.